These 14 T cell receptor beta chains were all obtained from the same sample, sequenced in a study of T cell responses to AZD1222 COVID-19 vaccine (dated by TCRdb to the early 2020s). The time point label for this specimen denotes: baseline before first vaccination. The library was prepared using the immunoSEQ multiplex PCR assay. Not all clones reach the TCRdb copy of this immuneACCESS table, which keeps in-frame sequences only. Checked studies attribute under half of the gap to unresolved V genes and leave the rest unexplained. In this sample the table shows about 120,000 clones, 75% to 90% of which occur a single time. The ten largest account for 2.4% of the sample. The sample in question was peripheral blood, obtained on day 0 of AZD1222 vaccination. These receptors were taken from an adult in good health.

The genes are TRBV19 and TRBJ1-5, with D unclear. V was clipped by 5 bases and J by 0 bases, with 5 bases between them. CDR3 length: 13 amino acids. CDR1 and CDR2 (germline): LNHDA, SQIVND (reference sequence). The CDR3 here is CASSLISNQPQHF. CDR3 bases: TGTGCCAGTAGTCTGATTAGCAATCAGCCCCAGCATTTT.

Points on this clone: Other DNA variants within this sample encode the same CDR3. V is TRBV19 and J is TRBJ1-1, with 7 bases lining up with TRBD1. The CDR3 extends over 13 amino acids. The germline gives CDR1 LNHDA, CDR2 SQIVND (reference sequence). The V gene end was trimmed by 9 bases and the J gene end by 4 bases; junction bases not matched to a gene: 8. The CDR3 loop reads CASGRQGVTEAFF. CDR3 nucleotide sequence: TGTGCCAGCGGTCGGCAGGGGGTCACTGAAGCTTTCTTT. The variable domain in full, with the rest retrieved from reference TRBV19 and TRBJ1-1, is DGGITQSPKYLFRKEGQNVTLSCEQNLNHDAMYWYRQDPGQGLRLIYYSQIVNDFQKGDIAEGYSVSREKKESFPLTVTSAQKNPTAFYLCASGRQGVTEAFFGQGTRLTVV.

The rearrangement joins TRBV6-5 to TRBJ1-5, with D perhaps matching TRBD1 (5 bases). V was cut by 8 bases and J by 0 bases, with 14 bases left in between. Germline loops: CDR1 MNHEY, CDR2 SVGAGI. The CDR3 totals 15 residues. CDR3 in DNA: TGTGCCAGCGGCAGGGTGGTGAGTAGCAATCAGCCCCAGCATTTT. Amino acids: CASGRVVSSNQPQHF.

The V call is TRBV28, the J call TRBJ2-7; possibly TRBD1 for D (5 bases). CDR1 MDHEN and CDR2 SYDVKM come from the germline V gene. The germline V and J ends were trimmed by 6 bases and 6 bases, with 21 bases remaining between them. The CDR3 is 15 residues long. CDR3 amino acids: CASSQGRAAPREQYF. As DNA, the CDR3 is TGTGCCAGCAGCCAAGGCAGGGCGGCCCCCCGCGAGCAGTACTTC.

The count of this clone is one. The rearrangement uses TRBV5-3 and TRBJ1-3; 11 bases fit TRBD1. TRBV5-3 belongs to the ORF category, with a function that is uncertain. The CDR3 has 17 amino acids. After removal of 4 bases from V and 0 bases from J, the junction contained 6 bases not matched to a gene. For the CDR3, the DNA is TGTGCCAGAAGCCCCGGACAGGGGGCGAGCTCTGGAAACACCATATATTTT. Protein: CARSPGQGASSGNTIYF.

The rearrangement links TRBV18 to TRBJ2-3; possibly TRBD2 for D (6 bases). Germline V gene sequence: CDR1 KGHSH, CDR2 LQKENI. This CDR3 spans 15 amino acids. Trimming pared 0 bases from V and 6 bases from J, leaving 13 bases between. The CDR3 DNA reads TGTGCCAGCTCACCACCGGCCCCGGCGGGGGATACGCAGTATTTT. This codes for CASSPPAPAGDTQYF.

The chain joins TRBV3-1 (or the pseudogene TRBV3-2) to TRBJ2-2; D unresolved. V lost 2 bases to trimming and J lost 8 bases, with 9 bases between them. This CDR3 has 13 amino acids. Germline V gene lookup returns CDR1 LGHDT and CDR2 YNNKEL (reference sequence). The CDR3 region has the DNA TGTGCCAGCAGCCAACCAGTCCGGGGGGAGCTGTTTTTT. The encoded protein is CASSQPVRGELFF.

The chain couples TRBV2 to TRBJ1-2; TRBD1 agrees at 7 bases. Trimming cost V 2 bases and J 7 bases; bases outside gene matches: 10. The CDR3 totals 15 residues. Germline V gives CDR1 SNHLY, CDR2 FYNNEI. This chain's CDR3 is CASSEWGRGGAGYTF. The DNA for the CDR3 is TGTGCCAGCAGTGAATGGGGCAGGGGGGGCGCTGGCTACACCTTC.

This rearrangement joins TRBV7-3 to TRBJ2-1; TRBD2 aligns across 8 bases. After removal of 6 bases from V and 0 bases from J, the junction contained 4 bases not matched to a gene. This CDR3 has 15 amino acids. CDR1 SGHTA and CDR2 FQGTGA come from the germline V gene. The CDR3 loop reads CASSSREASYNEQFF. The CDR3 DNA reads as TGTGCCAGCAGTTCGCGGGAGGCCTCCTACAATGAGCAGTTCTTC.

The chain carries TRBV9 and TRBJ2-5; 9 nucleotides line up with TRBD2. J was trimmed by 5 bases and V by 0 bases; bases with no gene match: 5. The CDR3 totals 15 residues. Germline CDR1 is SGDLS and CDR2 is YYNGEE. CDR3 DNA sequence: TGTGCCAGCAGCGTAGGGGGACTAGCTGGGGAGACCCAGTACTTC. Translated: CASSVGGLAGETQYF.

The chain combines TRBV7-8 with TRBJ2-7, with 10 bases identical to TRBD2. The CDR3 consists of 14 residues. V lost 5 bases to trimming and J lost 3 bases; unmatched junction nucleotides: 4. The germline V gene encodes CDR1 SGHVS and CDR2 FQNEAQ. CDR3 sequence (DNA): TGTGCCAGCAGCACTAGCGGGATGCACTACGAGCAGTACTTC. Its translation is CASSTSGMHYEQYF.

The V gene is TRBV19, the J gene TRBJ1-5; no clear D gene. From germline, CDR1 is LNHDA and CDR2 SQIVND (reference sequence). V lost 4 bases, J lost 10 bases, and 17 bases lay in between. The CDR3 runs 14 residues. The CDR3 DNA is TGTGCCAGTAGTAGTGGACGGGGATTCTATCCCCAGCATTTT. It yields the protein CASSSGRGFYPQHF.

The chain couples TRBV10-1 to TRBJ1-4, with D perhaps matching TRBD1 (6 bases). Per germline, CDR1 WNHNN and CDR2 SYGVQD (reference sequence). This CDR3 contains 15 residues. V was cut by 3 bases and J by 7 bases, with 15 bases left in between. CDR3 amino acids: CASSDTGGLGEKLFF. DNA of the CDR3: TGCGCCAGCAGTGATACGGGGGGCTTGGGTGAAAAACTGTTTTTT.

The V and J genes are TRBV5-1 and TRBJ2-7; D might be TRBD2 (5 bases). Looked up from germline, CDR1 is SGHRS and CDR2 is YFSETQ. The V end lost 2 bases, the J end lost 2 bases, and 8 bases lay between the germline ends. This CDR3 is built from 13 residues. The CDR3 loop reads CASSFRETYEQYF. In DNA form, the CDR3 reads TGCGCCAGCAGCTTTAGGGAGACCTACGAGCAGTACTTC. Complete variable domain (other parts from reference TRBV5-1 and TRBJ2-7): KAGVTQTPRYLIKTRGQQVTLSCSPISGHRSVSWYQQTPGQGLQFLFEYFSETQRNKGNFPGRFSGRQFSNSRSEMNVSTLELGDSALYLCASSFRETYEQYFGPGTRLTVT.